The sequence of this T cell receptor (beta chain) was determined in a study of shared clonotypes between healthy human individuals. Study-level points and caveats: Clonotype sharing among donors, it was expected, would be affected by sequencing depth.

Per germline, CDR1 SGHRS and CDR2 YFSETQ. The CDR3 contains 15 residues. Deletions cut 4 bases from V and 0 bases from J, with 13 bases between. Only in-frame clones appear in the TCRdb table, and some are missing; sequencing was by immunoSEQ multiplex PCR. The data show about 480,000 clones, roughly 79% seen once. Only one count was recorded for this clone. The antigen is unknown. The sequence came from a woman between 40 and 55 years old in good health. Some clones in this sample may be carry-over from other donors' samples. This chain joins TRBV5-1 and TRBJ1-2; D uncertain. What was sequenced was PBMCs. CDR3 in DNA: TGCGCCAGCAGCCCGCGGGCCGGAACTAACTATGGCTACACCTTC. Amino acid sequence: CASSPRAGTNYGYTF. Combining the CDR3 with reference TRBV5-1 and TRBJ1-2 gives the whole variable domain KAGVTQTPRYLIKTRGQQVTLSCSPISGHRSVSWYQQTPGQGLQFLFEYFSETQRNKGNFPGRFSGRQFSNSRSEMNVSTLELGDSALYLCASSPRAGTNYGYTFGSGTRLTVV.